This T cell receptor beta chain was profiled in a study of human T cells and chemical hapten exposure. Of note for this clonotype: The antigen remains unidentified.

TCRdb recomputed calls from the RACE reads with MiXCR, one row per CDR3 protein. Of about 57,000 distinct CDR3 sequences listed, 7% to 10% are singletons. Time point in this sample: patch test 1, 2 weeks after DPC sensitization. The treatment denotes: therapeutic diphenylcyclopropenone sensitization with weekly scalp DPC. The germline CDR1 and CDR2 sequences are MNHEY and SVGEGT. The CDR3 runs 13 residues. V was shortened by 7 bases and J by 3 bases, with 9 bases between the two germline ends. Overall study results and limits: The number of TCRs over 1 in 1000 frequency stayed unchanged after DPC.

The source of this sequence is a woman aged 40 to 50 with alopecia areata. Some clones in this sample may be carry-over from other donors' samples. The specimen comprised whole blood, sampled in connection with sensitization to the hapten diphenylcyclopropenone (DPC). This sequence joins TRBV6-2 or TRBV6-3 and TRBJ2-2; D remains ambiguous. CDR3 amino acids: CASNWGYTGELFF. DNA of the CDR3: TGTGCCAGCAATTGGGGTTACACCGGGGAGCTGTTTTTT.